The sample holds one count of the clone carrying this TCR beta chain. Its antigen is as yet unknown. The V gene's germline CDR1 is SGHDT and CDR2 YYEEEE. V lost 6 bases and J 1 base, leaving 16 bases between the germline ends. CDR3 length: 15 residues. The entry originates in a study of T cells in localized non-small cell lung cancer. Assay used: immunoSEQ multiplex PCR; TCRdb lists only in-frame clones, some missing. There are 35,000 to 50,000 clones in the sample; around 75% occur only once, and about a third lies in the top ten. Regarding the study as a whole: Uninvolved adjacent lung, not tumor, had the highest T cell clonality. Adjacent lung was found to contain a median about 50 of the top 100 tumor clones. A raised T cell density in blood coincided with lengthier overall survival.

The clonotype comes from a woman between 40 and 69 years old with stage II squamous cell lung carcinoma. The rearrangement links TRBV5-6 to TRBJ1-1; no firm D call. This specimen was PBMCs, taken before any cancer treatment. The CDR3 sequence is CASTDTRSGNTEAFF. The CDR3 DNA reads as TGTGCCAGCACCGACACCCGGAGTGGGAACACTGAAGCTTTCTTT.